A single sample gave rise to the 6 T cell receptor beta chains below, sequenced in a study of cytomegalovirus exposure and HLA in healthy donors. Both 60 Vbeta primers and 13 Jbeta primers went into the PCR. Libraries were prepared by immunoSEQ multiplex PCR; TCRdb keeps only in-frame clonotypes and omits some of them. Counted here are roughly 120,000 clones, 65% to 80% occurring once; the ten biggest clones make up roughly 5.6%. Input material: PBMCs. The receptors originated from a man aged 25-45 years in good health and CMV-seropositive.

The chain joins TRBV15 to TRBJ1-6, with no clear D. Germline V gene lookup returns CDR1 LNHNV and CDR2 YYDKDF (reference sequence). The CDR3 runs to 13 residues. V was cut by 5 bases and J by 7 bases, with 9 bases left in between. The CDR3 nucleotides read TGTGCCACCAGCGAAACGGGGAATTCACCCCTCCACTTT. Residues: CATSETGNSPLHF.

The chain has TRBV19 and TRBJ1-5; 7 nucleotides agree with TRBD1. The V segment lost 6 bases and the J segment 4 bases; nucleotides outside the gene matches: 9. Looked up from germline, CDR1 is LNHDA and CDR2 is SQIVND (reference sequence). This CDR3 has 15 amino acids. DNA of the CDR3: TGTGCCAGTAGCCCAGACAGGGTAGATAATCAGCCCCAGCATTTT. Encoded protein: CASSPDRVDNQPQHF.

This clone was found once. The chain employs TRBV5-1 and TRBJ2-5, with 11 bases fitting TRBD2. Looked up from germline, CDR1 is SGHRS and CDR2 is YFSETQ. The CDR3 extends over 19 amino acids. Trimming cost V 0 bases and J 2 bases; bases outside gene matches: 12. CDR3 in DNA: TGCGCCAGCAGCTTGGAATCCGGCACTAGCGGGGGACCTCAAGAGACCCAGTACTTC. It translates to CASSLESGTSGGPQETQYF.

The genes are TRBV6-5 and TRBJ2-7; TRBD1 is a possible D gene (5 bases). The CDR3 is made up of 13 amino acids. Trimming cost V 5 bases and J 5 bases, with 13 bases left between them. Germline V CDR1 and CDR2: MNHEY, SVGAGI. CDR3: CASSTPGIDEQYF. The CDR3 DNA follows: TGTGCCAGCAGTACCCCAGGGATCGACGAGCAGTACTTC.

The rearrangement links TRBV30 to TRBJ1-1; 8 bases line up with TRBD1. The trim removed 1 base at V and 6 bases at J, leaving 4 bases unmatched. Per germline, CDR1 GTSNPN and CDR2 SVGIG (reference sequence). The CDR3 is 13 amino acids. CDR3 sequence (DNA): TGTGCCTGGAGTGGCCAGGGGGCGGCTGAAGCTTTCTTT. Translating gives CAWSGQGAAEAFF.

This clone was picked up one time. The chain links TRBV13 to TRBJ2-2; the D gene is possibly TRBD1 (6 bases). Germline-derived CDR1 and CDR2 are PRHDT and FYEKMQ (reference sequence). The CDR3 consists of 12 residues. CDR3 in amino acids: CGYRENTGELFF. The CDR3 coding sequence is TGTGGCTACAGGGAGAACACCGGGGAGCTGTTTTTT. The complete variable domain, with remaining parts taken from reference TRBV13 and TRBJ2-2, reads AAGVIQSPRHLIKEKRETATLKCYPIPRHDTVYWYQQGPGQDPQFLISFYEKMQSDKGSIPDRFSAQQFSDYHSELNMSSLELGDSALYFCGYRENTGELFFGEGSRLTVL.